The 31 T cell receptor beta chains reported below all come from one sample, sequenced in a study of post-analysis software for immune sequencing data. Built from TCR beta cDNA, the libraries had unique molecular identifiers in them. TCRdb itself ran the PCR reads through MiXCR, one entry per CDR3 protein. Among hundreds of thousands of distinct CDR3 sequences listed, approximately 53% were seen once. For these TCRs, the target antigens are not known. General study results and limits: With TRBV5-6, TRBV5-1 and TRBV20-1 included, about five TRBV segments were more frequent in patients than in controls.

Sequences were obtained from blood. All receptors derive from a girl aged 10 to 17 with multiple sclerosis.

This clonotype has just a few counts. This chain uses TRBV7-3 with TRBJ2-4; D gene unclear. The V and J ends lost 0 bases and 3 bases respectively, with 12 bases between them. CDR3 size: 16 residues. The germline V gene has CDR1 SGHTA and CDR2 FQGTGA. The CDR3 coding sequence is TGTGCCAGCAGCTTAACCCCCCTCGCGGACAAAAACATTCAGTACTTC. The encoded protein is CASSLTPLADKNIQYF.

V gene TRBV10-3 combines with J gene TRBJ2-7; TRBD1 aligns across 10 bases. The CDR3 totals 15 residues. Trimming cost V 6 bases and J 7 bases; bases outside gene matches: 12. Germline V CDR1 and CDR2: ENHRY, SYGVKD. CDR3 sequence: CAIRGGTGVDNEQYF. The CDR3 DNA follows: TGTGCCATCAGGGGTGGGACAGGGGTGGACAATGAGCAGTACTTC.

This chain connects TRBV20-1 to TRBJ2-4; TRBD2 matches 8 bases. The J call may be wrong; the DNA end is better matched by TRBJ2-7. CDR1 and CDR2 (germline): DFQATT, SNEGSKA (reference sequence). The CDR3 length is 15 residues. CDR3 nucleotides: TGCAGTGCTAGAGATGGGGCGGGAGGAGCCTACGAGCAGTACTTC. Translating gives CSARDGAGGAYEQYF.

This clonotype came up once. V gene TRBV11-2 combines with J gene TRBJ2-1, with 9 bases fitting TRBD1. With V trimmed by 2 bases and J by 5 bases, 10 bases remained unmatched. Germline lookup yields CDR1 SGHAT and CDR2 FQNNGV. The CDR3 consists of 17 residues. DNA for the CDR3: TGTGCCAGCAGCTTAAGAACCGGGACAGGGACCGACAATGAGCAGTTCTTC. This gives the protein CASSLRTGTGTDNEQFF.

The V and J genes are TRBV6-6 and TRBJ2-3; 9 positions agree with TRBD2. The trim removed 7 bases at V and 9 bases at J, leaving 14 bases unmatched. The germline V gene encodes CDR1 MNHNY and CDR2 SVGAGI (reference sequence). This CDR3 has 15 amino acids. The CDR3 DNA follows: TGTGCCAGCACCGGGGGCGGCGGGGGGGTTTTGACGCAGTATTTT. Residues: CASTGGGGGVLTQYF.

J is TRBJ2-1 and V is TRBV15, with 7 nucleotides matching TRBD2. The length of the CDR3 is 12 residues. Trimming took 1 base from V and 15 from J; bases not matched to a gene: 6. Germline loops: CDR1 LNHNV, CDR2 YYDKDF (reference sequence). CDR3 amino acids: CATSRAGLGRFF. In DNA form, the CDR3 reads TGTGCCACCAGCAGAGCCGGACTAGGTCGGTTCTTC.

This sequence joins TRBV6-1 and TRBJ1-5; tentatively, D is TRBD1 (6 bases). Germline V gene data show CDR1 as MNHNS and CDR2 as SASEGT. The CDR3 covers 17 residues. V lost 0 bases and J lost 4, with 16 bases in between. The CDR3 coding sequence is TGTGCCAGCAGTGAAGCCCCGGGGGGGGCTGGTAATCAGCCCCAGCATTTT. Protein product: CASSEAPGGAGNQPQHF.

This chain joins TRBV20-1 and TRBJ1-6; TRBD1 aligns across 7 bases. From germline, CDR1 is DFQATT and CDR2 SNEGSKA (reference sequence). The V gene end was trimmed by 3 bases and the J gene end by 7 bases; junction bases not matched to a gene: 6. CDR3 size: 14 residues. The CDR3 DNA reads TGCAGTGCTAGCGCCGACAGGGAGAATTCACCCCTCCACTTT. As protein: CSASADRENSPLHF.

The chain joins TRBV20-1 to TRBJ2-1, with D possibly matching TRBD1 (5 bases). The CDR3 is 15 residues long. V was trimmed by 0 bases and J by 7 bases, leaving 16 bases between them. CDR1 is DFQATT, CDR2 SNEGSKA, per germline (reference sequence). CDR3 loop: CSARDWGKVKNEQFF. CDR3 DNA: TGCAGTGCTAGAGATTGGGGCAAAGTGAAAAATGAGCAGTTCTTC.

The V gene is TRBV20-1, the J gene TRBJ2-1, with 12 bases matching TRBD2. The CDR3 runs to 19 residues. V was clipped by 6 bases and J by 5 bases; unmatched bases: 20. Germline CDR1 DFQATT, CDR2 SNEGSKA (reference sequence). In DNA, the CDR3 is TGCAGTGCCCCCCGAGGGAGACTAGCGGGAGTAGGAGGAAACAATGAGCAGTTCTTC. The encoded protein is CSAPRGRLAGVGGNNEQFF.

V is TRBV7-9 and J is TRBJ2-4; 11 bases match TRBD1. The CDR3 consists of 16 residues. CDR1 and CDR2 from the germline V gene are SEHNR and FQNEAQ (reference sequence). The junction had 4 bases not matched to a gene; V was cut back by 5 bases and J by 1 base. CDR3 sequence reads: CASSQGQGAAKNIQYF. CDR3 bases: TGTGCCAGCAGCCAAGGACAGGGGGCTGCCAAAAACATTCAGTACTTC.

The V and J genes are TRBV7-9 and TRBJ2-3; D perhaps matches TRBD2 (7 bases). V was pared by 5 bases and J by 6 bases, with 24 bases between. The CDR3 covers 17 residues. Germline loops: CDR1 SEHNR, CDR2 FQNEAQ (reference sequence). CDR3 in DNA: TGTGCCAGCAGCCCAAGCAGCGGGACTCAACAGGGCGATACGCAGTATTTT. Amino acid sequence: CASSPSSGTQQGDTQYF.

V usage is TRBV14 and J usage is TRBJ1-2; D uncertain. Between the trimmed V and J ends, which lost 1 base and 5 bases, there was a span of 8 bases. The CDR3 is 13 residues long. Germline V gives CDR1 SGHDN, CDR2 FVKESK. CDR3: CASSQGQSYGYTF. The CDR3 bases are TGTGCCAGCAGCCAAGGTCAGAGTTATGGCTACACCTTC.

This clonotype has more than one count but fewer than ten. J is TRBJ2-1 and V is TRBV5-1; 7 bases agree with TRBD1. This CDR3 contains 13 residues. V gave up 3 bases and J gave up 6 bases; unmatched junction bases: 3. Germline V gene data show CDR1 as SGHRS and CDR2 as YFSETQ. CDR3 region: CASSWRQGNEQFF. CDR3 nucleotide sequence: TGCGCCAGCAGCTGGAGACAGGGCAATGAGCAGTTCTTC.

The CDR3 DNA follows: TGTGCCAGCAGCCCTTGGACTAGCGGGGAAAGCTCCTACAATGAGCAGTTCTTC. Amino acids: CASSPWTSGESSYNEQFF. The V and J genes are TRBV7-9 and TRBJ2-1, with 12 bases aligning to TRBD2. Germline V lookup: CDR1 SEHNR, CDR2 FQNEAQ (reference sequence). CDR3 size: 18 residues. V lost 5 bases and J lost 0; bases outside the gene matches: 8.

The chain is built from TRBV5-8 and TRBJ2-7; a possible D gene is TRBD1 (8 bases). The CDR3 has 14 amino acids. The V end lost 7 bases, the J end lost 2 bases, and 16 bases lay between the germline ends. Per germline, CDR1 SGHTS and CDR2 YDEGEE. CDR3 sequence (DNA): TGTGCCAGCTTAGGACAGGGACTAACCTACGAGCAGTACTTC. Its translation is CASLGQGLTYEQYF.

The CDR3 coding sequence is TGTGCCAGCAGCCAGGGGGAGGACGGGAGCCATACAGATACGCAGTATTTT. This sequence encodes CASSQGEDGSHTDTQYF. The chain couples TRBV4-2 to TRBJ2-3; weak D call: TRBD2 (6 bases). The CDR3 loop spans 17 amino acids. Trimming removed 3 bases from V and 3 bases from J, with 19 bases in between. Per germline, CDR1 LGHNA and CDR2 YNFKEQ.

The rearrangement uses TRBV20-1 and TRBJ2-1; D unresolved. From germline, CDR1 is DFQATT and CDR2 SNEGSKA (reference sequence). Trimming cost V 2 bases and J 9 bases, with 14 bases left between them. The CDR3 loop spans 13 amino acids. In DNA, the CDR3 is TGCAGTGCTAGATCTCAGCCCTCGGGTGAGCAGTTCTTC. Translation: CSARSQPSGEQFF.

This clonotype was recorded a few times. The V call is TRBV7-3, the J call TRBJ2-1; TRBD2 matches at 9 bases. Trimming took 2 bases from V and 8 from J; bases not matched to a gene: 7. Germline-derived CDR1 and CDR2 are SGHTA and FQGTGA. This CDR3 contains 15 residues. CDR3 loop: CASSLAGGPYYEQFF. CDR3 DNA: TGTGCCAGCAGCTTAGCGGGAGGGCCCTATTATGAGCAGTTCTTC.

Only a few counts were recorded for this clonotype. This chain joins TRBV4-1 and TRBJ1-2; a weak D match, TRBD1 (6 bases). This CDR3 contains 15 residues. Deletions cut 4 bases from V and 6 bases from J, with 18 bases between. CDR1 and CDR2 (germline): MGHRA, YSYEKL. The CDR3 DNA reads as TGCGCCAGCAGCCTAGGACAGACTCGGGGAGATGGCTACACCTTC. Protein product: CASSLGQTRGDGYTF.

The sample holds a few counts of this clonotype. CDR3 sequence: CATSKEVLSGLISGANVLTF. In nucleotides, the CDR3 is TGTGCCACCAGCAAAGAGGTACTGTCGGGTCTAATCTCTGGGGCCAACGTCCTGACTTTC. V is TRBV15 and J is TRBJ2-6; the D is unclear. This CDR3 region has 20 residues. V lost 4 bases and J lost 0, with 22 bases in between. The germline gives CDR1 LNHNV, CDR2 YYDKDF (reference sequence).

The gene calls are TRBV24-1 and TRBJ2-1, with TRBD1 identical over 7 bases. The CDR3 sequence is 13 residues long. Germline V gene lookup returns CDR1 KGHDR and CDR2 SFDVKD. The V and J ends lost 2 bases and 9 bases, in that order; junction bases with no gene match: 3. The CDR3 is CATSDWAGGEQFF. The CDR3, as DNA: TGTGCCACCAGTGATTGGGCAGGGGGTGAGCAGTTCTTC.

This clonotype has just a few counts. DNA of the CDR3: TGCAGTGCTAGAGTTCTCCCCGGGGGTCAGCCCCAGCATTTT. It specifies CSARVLPGGQPQHF. The rearrangement joins TRBV20-1 to TRBJ1-5; possible D gene TRBD1, 5 bases. Deletions cut 1 base from V and 6 bases from J, with 13 bases between. The germline V gene has CDR1 DFQATT and CDR2 SNEGSKA (reference sequence). The CDR3 is 14 residues long.

This chain uses TRBV7-6 with TRBJ2-7; 7 bases line up with TRBD1. Looked up from germline, CDR1 is SGHVS and CDR2 is FNYEAQ. The V and J ends lost 6 bases and 3 bases, in that order; junction bases with no gene match: 8. The CDR3 is made up of 14 amino acids. The CDR3 sequence: CASSAGDRDYEQYF. The CDR3 bases are TGTGCCAGCAGTGCCGGGGACAGAGACTACGAGCAGTACTTC.

This clonotype has just a few counts. This chain links TRBV5-5 with TRBJ1-2; D remains ambiguous. The CDR3 totals 16 residues. The germline V gene encodes CDR1 SGHKS and CDR2 YYEKEE (reference sequence). V was cut by 0 bases and J by 3 bases, with 15 bases left in between. The CDR3 sequence: CASSLEDPNFDYGYTF. The DNA for the CDR3 is TGTGCCAGCAGCTTGGAGGATCCGAATTTTGACTATGGCTACACCTTC.

The chain employs TRBV20-1 and TRBJ2-5; a weak D match, TRBD2 (7 bases). Between the trimmed V and J ends, which lost 0 bases and 0 bases, there was a span of 14 bases. Germline CDR1 reads DFQATT; CDR2 reads SNEGSKA (reference sequence). The CDR3 totals 16 residues. This chain's CDR3 is CSARDWAGAYQETQYF. CDR3 nucleotide sequence: TGCAGTGCTAGAGATTGGGCGGGGGCCTACCAAGAGACCCAGTACTTC.

The genes are TRBV7-9 and TRBJ2-1; the D is unclear. TRBJ2-7 explains the end of the DNA better; the J call may be wrong. This CDR3 is 13 amino acids long. Looked up from germline, CDR1 is SEHNR and CDR2 is FQNEAQ (reference sequence). CDR3 region: CASAEGSSYEQYF. The CDR3 nucleotides are TGTGCCAGCGCGGAAGGAAGCTCCTACGAGCAGTACTTC.

The chain combines TRBV9 with TRBJ2-3; possible D gene TRBD2, 6 bases. The CDR3 sequence is 16 residues long. V dropped 3 bases and J dropped 4 bases, with 18 bases sitting between them. The germline V gene has CDR1 SGDLS and CDR2 YYNGEE. This chain's CDR3 is CASSGLGLPFPDTQYF. The CDR3, as DNA: TGTGCCAGCAGCGGATTGGGACTTCCTTTTCCAGATACGCAGTATTTT.

This chain uses TRBV5-6 with TRBJ1-2; 7 bases are a match to TRBD1. The J segment lost 6 bases and the V segment lost 4 bases, leaving 6 bases of the junction unmatched. CDR1 SGHDT and CDR2 YYEEEE come from the germline V gene. The CDR3 contains 13 residues. This CDR3 reads CASSQDRTHGYTF. CDR3 in DNA: TGTGCCAGCAGCCAGGACAGGACCCATGGCTACACCTTC.

The gene calls are TRBV7-2 and TRBJ2-1; TRBD2 might be the D (5 bases). Deletions cut 1 base from V and 4 bases from J, with 14 bases between. The CDR3 is 16 residues long. Germline lookup yields CDR1 SGHTA and CDR2 FQGNSA. The CDR3 protein is CASSLDSRTRYNEQFF. In DNA form, the CDR3 reads TGTGCCAGCAGCTTAGACTCCCGAACTAGATACAATGAGCAGTTCTTC.

This chain joins TRBV29-1 and TRBJ2-6, with D perhaps TRBD1 or TRBD2 (6 bases each). V lost 6 bases and J lost 0, with 12 bases in between. The CDR3 loop spans 15 amino acids. CDR1 and CDR2 (germline): SQVTM, ANQGSEA. The CDR3 loop is CSVRGESSGANVLTF. CDR3 coding DNA: TGCAGCGTGAGGGGGGAGAGCTCTGGGGCCAACGTCCTGACTTTC.